One and the same sample provided the 21 T cell receptor beta chains below, sequenced in a study of blood T cells in healthy people across ages (dated by TCRdb to about 2015). Preparation of the library involved 5' RACE. Instrument on record: Illumina HiSeq 2500. A second PCR of about 6 to 11 cycles was run with a J-beta primer mix and a sample-barcoded 5' primer. TCRdb reprocessing: public reads trimmed at Q25 with fastp, clones called with MiXCR, in-frame beta chains kept. Rows are combined by CDR3 protein, so each entry shows the most common genes and DNA. For this sample there are 1.5 million or so distinct CDR3 sequences; around two fifths appear just once. Of the sample, under 8% falls within the top ten clones. Sequencing was done on a sample of blood. These receptor sequences come from a woman between 18 and 29 years old in good health.

The chain employs TRBV3-1 and TRBJ2-2, with 8 bases that match TRBD1. Germline CDR1 and CDR2: LGHDT and YNNKEL (reference sequence). V shed 4 bases and J 7 bases; nucleotides not matched to a gene: 8. This CDR3 is 15 amino acids long. The CDR3 DNA is TGTGCCAGCAGCCCTCTAACAGGGGGTAACGGGGAGCTGTTTTTT. Its protein product is CASSPLTGGNGELFF. Together with reference TRBV3-1 and TRBJ2-2, the CDR3 gives the full variable domain: DTAVSQTPKYLVTQMGNDKSIKCEQNLGHDTMYWYKQDSKKFLKIMFSYNNKELIINETVPNRFSPKSPDKAHLNLHINSLELGDSAVYFCASSPLTGGNGELFFGEGSRLTVL.

This clonotype was found a few times. The chain is built from TRBV7-2 and TRBJ2-1; D call uncertain. V was pared by 3 bases and J by 5 bases, with 11 bases between. CDR3 size: 14 residues. Looked up from germline, CDR1 is SGHTA and CDR2 is FQGNSA. The CDR3 loop is CASSLRPTDNEQFF. The CDR3 region has the DNA TGTGCCAGCAGCTTGAGACCGACCGACAATGAGCAGTTCTTC.

In this sample, this clonotype turned up a few times. The chain employs TRBV6-1 and TRBJ2-1, with TRBD2 matching 12 bases. The CDR3 spans 14 residues. Germline lookup yields CDR1 MNHNS and CDR2 SASEGT. V was pared by 11 bases and J by 8 bases, with 10 bases of the junction left unmatched. The CDR3 sequence: CALYLAGGPDEQFF. The CDR3 coding sequence is TGTGCCCTCTACCTAGCGGGGGGGCCAGATGAGCAGTTCTTC.

This clonotype occurred a few times. V usage is TRBV5-1 and J usage is TRBJ2-7, with a weak D call TRBD2 (6 bases). Per the germline V gene, CDR1 is SGHRS and CDR2 is YFSETQ. CDR3 length: 16 residues. Trimming stripped 0 bases from V and 4 bases from J, with 17 bases between. CDR3 nucleotide sequence: TGCGCCAGCAGCTTGGAGCGACTAGTATCAATATACGAGCAGTACTTC. Translated: CASSLERLVSIYEQYF.

This sequence joins TRBV12-3 or TRBV12-4 and TRBJ2-5; D remains ambiguous. The CDR3 sequence is 12 residues long. Trimming cost V 5 bases and J 13 bases, with 17 bases left between them. CDR3 coding DNA: TGTGCCAGCAGTCCCCGAAGCGCTTTGGGGTACTTC. Translating gives CASSPRSALGYF.

The rearrangement links TRBV4-1 to TRBJ1-6; D is possibly TRBD1 (5 bases). The CDR3 length is 16 residues. Trimming removed 1 base from V and 5 bases from J, with 12 bases in between. From germline, CDR1 is MGHRA and CDR2 YSYEKL. The CDR3 nucleotides are TGCGCCAGCAGCCAAGGAGGGCTAGGGGATAATTCACCCCTCCACTTT. Amino acid sequence: CASSQGGLGDNSPLHF.

About this clonotype: A much larger clone lies a single base off, so this may be a read error. The gene calls are TRBV7-2 and TRBJ2-3; 8 bases align to TRBD2. V trimming: 6 bases; J trimming: 10 bases; junction bases outside the gene matches: 6. This CDR3 has 12 residues. Germline V gene sequence: CDR1 SGHTA, CDR2 FQGNSA. Here the CDR3 DNA reads TGTGCCAGCAGTTATAACGGGAGGGCGCAGTATTTT. It is translated as CASSYNGRAQYF.

This clonotype was seen once. The V and J genes are TRBV5-1 and TRBJ2-1, with 7 bases aligning to TRBD2. This CDR3 contains 16 residues. Germline V CDR1 and CDR2: SGHRS, YFSETQ. The trim removed 3 bases at V and 5 bases at J, leaving 11 bases unmatched. CDR3 residues: CASSSLGGELDNEQFF. In DNA, the CDR3 is TGCGCCAGCAGCTCCCTGGGGGGGGAACTCGACAATGAGCAGTTCTTC.

V gene TRBV6-6 combines with J gene TRBJ2-3; 9 bases line up with TRBD2. Trimming took 7 bases from V and 6 from J; bases not matched to a gene: 11. Germline V gene lookup returns CDR1 MNHNY and CDR2 SVGAGI (reference sequence). The CDR3 is made up of 15 amino acids. The CDR3 DNA is TGTGCCAGCACCCTTAGCGGGGGTGGAGGGGATACGCAGTATTTT. Translation gives CASTLSGGGGDTQYF.

The table lists this clonotype with a few counts. The chain employs TRBV5-1 and TRBJ1-2, with D maybe TRBD1 (6 bases). Looked up from germline, CDR1 is SGHRS and CDR2 is YFSETQ. The ends were cut back, 0 bases at V and 2 bases at J, with 11 bases in the middle. The CDR3 runs 15 residues. The CDR3 nucleotides read TGCGCCAGCAGCTTGGTCTGGGGACAAAACTATGGCTACACCTTC. Amino acid sequence: CASSLVWGQNYGYTF.

The gene calls are TRBV13 and TRBJ2-5; 7 bases fit TRBD2. The CDR3 spans 20 residues. Germline CDR1 is PRHDT and CDR2 is FYEKMQ (reference sequence). V was pared by 4 bases and J by 5 bases, with 25 bases of the junction left unmatched. As DNA, the CDR3 is TGTGCCAGCAGCTCCCTCTCGGGGACCCACGGGAGGCGGATATCTGAGACCCAGTACTTC. Residues: CASSSLSGTHGRRISETQYF. The full variable domain, rest sourced from reference TRBV13 and TRBJ2-5, is AAGVIQSPRHLIKEKRETATLKCYPIPRHDTVYWYQQGPGQDPQFLISFYEKMQSDKGSIPDRFSAQQFSDYHSELNMSSLELGDSALYFCASSSLSGTHGRRISETQYFGPGTRLLVL.

The chain is built from TRBV4-1 and TRBJ1-4; 7 bases fit TRBD1. Germline V gene sequence: CDR1 MGHRA, CDR2 YSYEKL. The CDR3 length is 19 residues. J lost 3 bases, V lost 0 bases, and 13 bases had no gene match. The CDR3 reads CASSQELFAWDRSNEKLFF. The DNA of the CDR3 is TGCGCCAGCAGCCAAGAGCTTTTTGCGTGGGACAGATCTAATGAAAAACTGTTTTTT.

This chain links TRBV12-3 or TRBV12-4 with TRBJ2-7; D remains unclear. This CDR3 is built from 16 residues. V was pared by 6 bases and J by 7 bases, with 25 bases between. CDR3 protein: CASSPSTAQSRSEQYF. CDR3 nucleotides: TGTGCCAGCAGCCCCTCAACAGCGCAGAGTCGGAGTGAGCAGTACTTC.

This rearrangement joins TRBV27 to TRBJ2-3; D uncertain. V shed 8 bases and J shed 2 bases, with 41 bases lying between them. The CDR3 totals 23 residues. CDR1 is MNHEY and CDR2 is SMNVEV in the germline V gene (reference sequence). CDR3: CASPRQDPILTLEISQYTDTQYF. DNA for the CDR3: TGTGCCAGCCCTCGGCAGGACCCGATATTGACCTTGGAAATATCCCAATACACAGATACGCAGTATTTT.

This clonotype has only a few counts. The chain carries TRBV25-1 and TRBJ2-1, with D perhaps matching TRBD1 (6 bases). Trimming cost V 4 bases and J 10 bases, with 11 bases left between them. CDR1 and CDR2 (germline): MGHDK, SYGVNS. This CDR3 contains 12 residues. In DNA form, the CDR3 reads TGTGCCAGCAGTGCACAGGGATTCGAGCAGTTCTTC. Translating it yields CASSAQGFEQFF.

This clonotype was seen more than once but under ten times. The chain joins TRBV20-1 to TRBJ2-1; 7 bases agree with TRBD1. CDR1 and CDR2 (germline): DFQATT, SNEGSKA (reference sequence). J lost 4 bases, V lost 3 bases, and 12 bases had no gene match. The CDR3 has 16 residues. The CDR3 sequence is CSARGQLTLLYNEQFF. The CDR3 DNA sequence: TGCAGTGCTAGGGGACAGCTAACCCTCCTTTACAATGAGCAGTTCTTC.

The chain joins TRBV7-6 to TRBJ2-3; the D gene is possibly TRBD2 (5 bases). Germline CDR1 is SGHVS and CDR2 is FNYEAQ. V lost 3 bases, J lost 2 bases, and 12 bases lay in between. This CDR3 contains 15 residues. The CDR3 is CASSFLGAFTDTQYF. CDR3 nucleotides: TGTGCCAGCAGCTTTCTGGGAGCCTTCACAGATACGCAGTATTTT.

For this clonotype: The junction differs from germline at one of its ends, possibly a read error. The chain uses TRBV18 and TRBJ1-3; D is unresolved. Germline CDR1 KGHSH, CDR2 LQKENI. The CDR3 runs to 14 residues. The CDR3 DNA reads as TGTGCCAGCTCACCGTCGGGCTCTGGAAACACCACATATTTT. This translates into CASSPSGSGNTTYF. The complete variable domain, with remaining parts taken from reference TRBV18 and TRBJ1-3, reads NAGVMQNPRHLVRRRGQEARLRCSPMKGHSHVYWYRQLPEEGLKFMVYLQKENIIDESGMPKERFSAEFPKEGPSILRIQQVVRGDSAAYFCASSPSGSGNTTYFGEGSWLTVV.

About this clonotype: The germline gene is not matched at one end of the junction; a read error may be the cause. The CDR3 bases are TGTGCCAGCAGTGGTTTCGGGGGGGCCGACAAAAGCATTCAGTACTTC. Its translation is CASSGFGGADKSIQYF. The chain carries TRBV6-1 and TRBJ2-4; 8 bases are a match to TRBD2. The CDR3 covers 16 residues. Per germline, CDR1 MNHNS and CDR2 SASEGT.

V and J are TRBV2 and TRBJ1-5, with no clear D. Deletions cut 3 bases from V and 2 bases from J, with 11 bases between. CDR1 SNHLY and CDR2 FYNNEI come from the germline V gene. This CDR3 is 15 amino acids long. The CDR3 sequence: CASSDMGYGNQPQHF. For the CDR3, the DNA is TGTGCCAGCAGTGATATGGGATACGGCAATCAGCCCCAGCATTTT. The entire variable domain, with the rest obtained from reference TRBV2 and TRBJ1-5, is as follows: EPEVTQTPSHQVTQMGQEVILRCVPISNHLYFYWYRQILGQKVEFLVSFYNNEISEKSEIFDDQFSVERPDGSNFTLKIRSTKLEDSAMYFCASSDMGYGNQPQHFGDGTRLSIL.

This chain links TRBV7-9 with TRBJ2-3; 11 bases are shared with TRBD2. The CDR3 consists of 16 residues. Germline V CDR1 and CDR2: SEHNR, FQNEAQ (reference sequence). V gave up 5 bases and J gave up 3 bases; unmatched junction bases: 7. The CDR3 DNA sequence: TGTGCCAGCAGCGCCCTAACTAGCGGGAGTACAGATACGCAGTATTTT. Residues: CASSALTSGSTDTQYF.